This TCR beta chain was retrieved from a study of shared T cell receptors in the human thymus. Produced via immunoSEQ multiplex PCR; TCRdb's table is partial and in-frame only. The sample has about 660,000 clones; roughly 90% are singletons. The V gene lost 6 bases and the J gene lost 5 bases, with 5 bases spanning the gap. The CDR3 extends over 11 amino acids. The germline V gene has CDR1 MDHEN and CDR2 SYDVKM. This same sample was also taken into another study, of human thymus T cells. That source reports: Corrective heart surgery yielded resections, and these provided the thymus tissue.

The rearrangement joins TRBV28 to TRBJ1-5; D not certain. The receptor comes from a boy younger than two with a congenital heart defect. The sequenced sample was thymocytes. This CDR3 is CASSSHQPQHF. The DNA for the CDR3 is TGTGCCAGCAGCTCCCATCAGCCCCAGCATTTT.